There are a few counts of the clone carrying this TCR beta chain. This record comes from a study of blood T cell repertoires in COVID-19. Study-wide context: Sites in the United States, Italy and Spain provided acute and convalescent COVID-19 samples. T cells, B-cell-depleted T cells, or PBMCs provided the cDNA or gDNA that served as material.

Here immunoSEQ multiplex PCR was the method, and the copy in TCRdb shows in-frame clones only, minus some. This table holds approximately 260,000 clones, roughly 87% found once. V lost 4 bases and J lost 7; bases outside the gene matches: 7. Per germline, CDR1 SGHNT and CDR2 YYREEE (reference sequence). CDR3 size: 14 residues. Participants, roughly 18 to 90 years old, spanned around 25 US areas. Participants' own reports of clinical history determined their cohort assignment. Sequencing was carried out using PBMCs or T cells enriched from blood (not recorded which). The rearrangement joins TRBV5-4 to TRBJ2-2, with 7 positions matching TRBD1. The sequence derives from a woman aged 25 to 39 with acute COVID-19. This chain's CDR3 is CASSPQGVGGELFF. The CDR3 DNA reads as TGTGCCAGCAGCCCTCAGGGGGTGGGCGGGGAGCTGTTTTTT.